These 18 T cell receptor beta chains came from one sample sequenced in a study of T cell changes during pregnancy in multiple sclerosis. Libraries were prepared by immunoSEQ multiplex PCR; TCRdb keeps only in-frame clonotypes and omits some of them. The sample contains roughly 40,000 clones, approximately 94% of which appear only once. This specimen was peripheral blood, taken in the third trimester of pregnancy. The receptor set was obtained from a female donor with multiple sclerosis, enrolled in a pregnancy study.

This chain connects TRBV18 to TRBJ2-5; TRBD1 might be the D (6 bases). Germline-derived CDR1 and CDR2 are KGHSH and LQKENI. This CDR3 comprises 14 residues. The V end was cut by 2 bases, the J end by 0 bases, with 7 bases between. This chain's CDR3 is CASSPRTDQETQYF. In nucleotides, the CDR3 is TGTGCCAGCTCACCAAGGACAGACCAAGAGACCCAGTACTTC.

The rearrangement uses TRBV5-4 and TRBJ1-5, with D perhaps TRBD1 (5 bases). The CDR3 is 18 residues long. Germline lookup yields CDR1 SGHNT and CDR2 YYREEE (reference sequence). V shed 3 bases and J shed 1 base, with 20 bases lying between them. Here the CDR3 reads CASSCLGAGKRSNQPQHF. In nucleotides, the CDR3 is TGTGCCAGCAGCTGCCTAGGGGCAGGGAAGAGGAGCAATCAGCCCCAGCATTTT.

The chain combines TRBV5-1 with TRBJ2-3, with 9 bases aligning to TRBD2. V lost 2 bases, J lost 2 bases, and 3 bases stayed unmatched. This CDR3 has 15 amino acids. Germline CDR1 is SGHRS and CDR2 is YFSETQ. The CDR3 bases are TGCGCCAGCAGCTTACTAGCGGGCGTCACAGATACGCAGTATTTT. The encoded protein is CASSLLAGVTDTQYF.

The chain joins TRBV10-3 to TRBJ1-1; D gene ambiguous. The germline gives CDR1 ENHRY, CDR2 SYGVKD. The CDR3 has 14 residues. Deletions cut 2 bases from V and 4 bases from J, with 11 bases between. The CDR3 sequence is CAISEGEGGTEAFF. CDR3 DNA sequence: TGTGCCATCAGTGAGGGGGAAGGAGGCACTGAAGCTTTCTTT.

The chain employs TRBV11-2 and TRBJ2-1; D is unclear. The CDR3 length is 13 residues. Trimming took 5 bases from V and 8 from J, leaving 13 bases between them. CDR1 is SGHAT, CDR2 FQNNGV, per germline. CDR3 sequence reads: CASSPPSVDEQFF. The CDR3, as DNA: TGTGCCAGCAGCCCCCCGAGCGTAGATGAGCAGTTCTTC.

This chain links TRBV29-1 with TRBJ2-1; 8 bases map to TRBD1. In germline, CDR1 is SQVTM, CDR2 ANQGSEA. V shed 8 bases and J 4 bases; nucleotides not matched to a gene: 10. The CDR3 has 14 residues. The CDR3 sequence is CSIRGGQVYNEQFF. Written as DNA, the CDR3 is TGCAGCATCCGTGGGGGACAGGTGTACAATGAGCAGTTCTTC.

The V call is TRBV18, the J call TRBJ2-5; 7 bases align to TRBD1. The J call may not be correct, given that the DNA end is closer to TRBJ2-7. The CDR3 consists of 16 residues. The germline V gene encodes CDR1 KGHSH and CDR2 LQKENI. CDR3 DNA sequence: TGTGCCAGCTCACCGACAGGGTTCGGTGTCAGCTACGAGCAGTACTTC. Its translation: CASSPTGFGVSYEQYF.

A single count supports this clone. J is TRBJ2-1 and V is TRBV7-8; D gene unclear. CDR3 length equals 16 residues. V lost 7 bases, J lost 5 bases, and 21 bases lay in between. Germline V lookup: CDR1 SGHVS, CDR2 FQNEAQ. This CDR3 is CASIDLRADPNNEQFF. In nucleotides, the CDR3 is TGTGCCAGCATCGATTTACGAGCCGATCCCAACAATGAGCAGTTCTTC.

The rearrangement links TRBV5-3 to TRBJ2-1; TRBD1 matches at 7 bases. TRBV5-3 is labeled an ORF, and its function is uncertain. The CDR3 contains 16 residues. V lost 1 base to trimming and J lost 7 bases; unmatched junction nucleotides: 11. CDR3 in DNA: TGTGCCAGAAGCTTGCGATTCATGACAGGGAGAAATGAGCAGTTCTTC. Its translation is CARSLRFMTGRNEQFF.

The V call is TRBV6-5, the J call TRBJ1-1; the D is unclear. V lost 6 bases and J lost 8, with 13 bases in between. From germline, CDR1 is MNHEY and CDR2 SVGAGI. This CDR3 has 12 residues. In DNA, the CDR3 is TGTGCCAGCAGCCTAAACGGCGGGGAAGCTTTCTTT. Its translation is CASSLNGGEAFF.

This chain joins TRBV7-3 and TRBJ2-5; 11 bases are shared with TRBD2. CDR1 and CDR2 from the germline V gene are SGHTA and FQGTGA. CDR3 length equals 13 residues. J was trimmed by 5 bases and V by 5 bases; bases with no gene match: 1. The CDR3 protein is CASSRLAGETQYF. CDR3 DNA sequence: TGTGCCAGCAGCCGACTAGCGGGGGAGACCCAGTACTTC.

The chain uses TRBV9 and TRBJ1-2, with TRBD1 matching over 8 bases. The CDR3 loop spans 14 amino acids. Per germline, CDR1 SGDLS and CDR2 YYNGEE. The V gene end was trimmed by 3 bases and the J gene end by 4 bases; junction bases not matched to a gene: 5. CDR3 amino acids: CASSGTQGGYGYTF. CDR3 nucleotides: TGTGCCAGCAGCGGGACACAGGGGGGCTATGGCTACACCTTC.

This clone was observed once. The rearrangement uses TRBV5-8 and TRBJ1-1; D possibly corresponds to TRBD1 (5 bases). V dropped 0 bases and J dropped 12 bases, with 12 bases sitting between them. This CDR3 spans 12 amino acids. Germline CDR1 is SGHTS and CDR2 is YDEGEE. The CDR3 nucleotides are TGTGCCAGCAGCTTGGCGGTCAGGGATTCTTTCTTT. This encodes CASSLAVRDSFF.

The rearrangement links TRBV7-2 to TRBJ1-3; D unclear. Germline CDR1 SGHTA, CDR2 FQGNSA. The CDR3 consists of 16 residues. V was shortened by 2 bases and J by 4 bases, with 15 bases between the two germline ends. In DNA, the CDR3 is TGTGCCAGCAGCTTAACGCCGGGAGGGCTCGGAAACACCATATATTTT. Translation gives CASSLTPGGLGNTIYF.

The V gene is TRBV9, the J gene TRBJ2-7, with 7 bases matching TRBD2. J was trimmed by 2 bases and V by 3 bases; bases with no gene match: 8. Germline CDR1 reads SGDLS; CDR2 reads YYNGEE. The CDR3 contains 15 residues. The CDR3 reads CASSASGTKPYEQYF. CDR3 nucleotides: TGTGCCAGCAGCGCCTCCGGGACTAAACCCTACGAGCAGTACTTC.

The chain couples TRBV9 to TRBJ2-1; TRBD1 is a possible D gene (5 bases). V dropped 0 bases and J dropped 4 bases, with 11 bases sitting between them. This CDR3 comprises 15 residues. CDR1 and CDR2 from the germline V gene are SGDLS and YYNGEE. The CDR3 nucleotides are TGTGCCAGCAGCGTAGAGGACACCCGATACAATGAGCAGTTCTTC. Its protein is CASSVEDTRYNEQFF.

This clone was seen only once. The rearrangement joins TRBV28 to TRBJ1-5, with D perhaps matching TRBD1 (6 bases). The V gene lost 6 bases and the J gene lost 2 bases, with 17 bases spanning the gap. CDR3 length equals 16 residues. In germline, CDR1 is MDHEN, CDR2 SYDVKM. The CDR3: CASRDIQGRGNQPQHF. The CDR3 nucleotides are TGTGCCAGCAGGGATATACAGGGTCGTGGCAATCAGCCCCAGCATTTT.

This sequence joins TRBV15 and TRBJ2-7; no reliable D call. Germline CDR1 reads LNHNV; CDR2 reads YYDKDF (reference sequence). This CDR3 has 15 residues. Trimming took off 0 bases at V and 7 bases at J, with 16 bases between the two ends. CDR3 loop: CATSRDDGRGREQYF. The CDR3 DNA sequence: TGTGCCACCAGCAGAGATGATGGTCGAGGTAGGGAGCAGTACTTC.